The T cell receptor beta chain under discussion was sequenced for a study of T-cell memory formation after mild COVID-19. Study summary: Largely, the TCR clusters proved donor specific. Study-level findings and limits: Clones that shrank (day 15 to 85) were balanced CD4/CD8, whereas later expanders leaned CD4+. Mainly in CM and EM were contracting CD4+ clones; CD8+ were in EMRA.

TCRdb re-called the 5' RACE reads with MiXCR, one entry per CDR3 protein. The data hold a few hundred thousand distinct CDR3 sequences, with 15% to 20% observed a single time. Of note for this clonotype: No antigen is known for it.

The CDR3 sequence is 11 residues long. Germline values: CDR1 MDHEN, CDR2 SYDVKM. V lost 8 bases to trimming and J lost 4 bases, with 7 bases between them. What was sequenced was PBMCs or a T cell subset sorted from them (not recorded which). The clonotype was recovered from a man younger than 35 who had mild COVID-19 (a few samples of this study predate the infection). Cell type and time point are not known. The rearrangement uses TRBV28 and TRBJ2-3, with D possibly being TRBD2 (5 bases). In DNA form, the CDR3 reads TGTGCCAGCTGGAGGTCAGATACGCAGTATTTT. This encodes CASWRSDTQYF.